The source of this T cell receptor beta chain is a study of PD-1 blockade in classical Hodgkin lymphoma. Whole-study context: The nivolumab dose that patients received was 3 mg/kg, given intravenously every 2 weeks. General study results and limits: In newly diagnosed patients, baseline TCR diversity was reportedly below that of healthy donors.

The germline gives CDR1 LGHNA, CDR2 YSLEER. This CDR3 has 16 amino acids. With 0 bases removed from V and 0 bases from J, the gap between germline ends came to 6 bases. Each patient experienced a relapse that followed autologous stem cell transplantation, and brentuximab vedotin exposure varied. The protocol was immunoSEQ multiplex PCR, while the TCRdb copy is restricted to in-frame clones and leaves out a portion. The sample contains approximately 25,000 clones, about 74% of which appear only once. Concerning this clone: Its target is unknown.

The clonotype comes from a human donor with classical Hodgkin lymphoma. The sample in question was peripheral blood mononuclear cells (PBMCs), obtained before the second cycle of nivolumab. The V call is TRBV4-3, the J call TRBJ2-6; D is perhaps TRBD1 (5 bases). CDR3 region: CASSQDRDSGANVLTF. DNA of the CDR3: TGCGCCAGCAGCCAAGACAGGGACTCTGGGGCCAACGTCCTGACTTTC.